Listed here is a single T cell receptor beta chain. Its antigen is currently unknown. A multiplex PCR was run with 60 Vbeta primers and 13 Jbeta primers. Measured with immunoSEQ multiplex PCR; TCRdb has only the in-frame clones, and not every one. Here the sample table reports approximately 58,000 clones. This CDR3 is built from 16 residues. CDR1 is MGHDK and CDR2 is SYGVNS in the germline V gene. With 6 bases clipped from V and 5 bases from J, the junction kept 12 bases outside the gene matches. This specimen comes from a study of cytomegalovirus exposure and HLA in healthy donors. Study findings and constraints: It was about 150 TCR beta chains that were listed as cytomegalovirus-associated. Later, an analysis found that common viral pathogens appeared to be linked with several of the most significant clusters.

Input material: PBMCs. The TCR originated in a man between 18 and 29 years old in good health and CMV-seropositive. This rearrangement joins TRBV25-1 to TRBJ1-1, with TRBD1 identical over 10 bases. In nucleotides, the CDR3 is TGTGCCAGCAGGCCAACCTTGGACAGGGGGAAGACTGAAGCTTTCTTT. This sequence encodes CASRPTLDRGKTEAFF. The complete variable domain, with remaining parts taken from reference TRBV25-1 and TRBJ1-1, reads EADIYQTPRYLVIGTGKKITLECSQTMGHDKMYWYQQDPGMELHLIHYSYGVNSTEKGDLSSESTVSRIRTEHFPLTLESARPSHTSQYLCASRPTLDRGKTEAFFGQGTRLTVV.